The 17 T cell receptor beta chains listed next were all sequenced from one sample in a study of blood T cell repertoires in COVID-19. TCRdb's table, derived via immunoSEQ multiplex PCR, lists solely in-frame clones and lacks some. The sample records over 250,000 clones, around 82% being singletons. The sample taken for sequencing was peripheral blood. All receptors come from a woman aged 50 to 60 who had recovered from COVID-19.

As concerns this clone: At one boundary the junction diverges from the germline segment, which might be a read error. J is TRBJ1-3 and V is TRBV11-3; D gene ambiguous. The CDR3 runs to 15 residues. Per the germline V gene, CDR1 is SGHNT and CDR2 is YENEEA. The CDR3 is CASSSSSGSANTIYF. The CDR3 coding sequence is TGTGCCAGCAGCTCCTCCTCGGGGTCTGCAAACACCATATATTTT.

This clone was recorded at least ten times. This chain joins TRBV25-1 and TRBJ1-2; 9 bases match TRBD1. Trimming removed 6 bases from V and 6 bases from J; junction bases left unmatched: 8. Germline-derived CDR1 and CDR2 are MGHDK and SYGVNS. The CDR3 runs to 14 residues. CDR3 region: CASSSGQGLHGYTF. DNA of the CDR3: TGTGCCAGCAGCTCGGGACAGGGACTCCATGGCTACACCTTC.

This clone appeared once. The V gene is TRBV6-5, the J gene TRBJ2-3; TRBD1 matches at 8 bases. Losses at the gene ends were 4 bases for V and 3 bases for J; bases not matched to a gene: 6. The length of the CDR3 is 15 residues. CDR1 and CDR2 (germline): MNHEY, SVGAGI. The chain's CDR3 is CASSSTGEVTDTQYF. The CDR3 nucleotides are TGTGCCAGCAGTTCGACAGGGGAGGTAACAGATACGCAGTATTTT.

V is TRBV27 and J is TRBJ2-1; 7 bases line up with TRBD2. This CDR3 region has 17 residues. Germline lookup yields CDR1 MNHEY and CDR2 SMNVEV (reference sequence). V was clipped by 2 bases and J by 0 bases; unmatched bases: 7. The CDR3 loop reads CASSLPPGGGSYNEQFF. The CDR3 DNA sequence: TGTGCCAGCAGTTTACCCCCTGGCGGGGGCTCCTACAATGAGCAGTTCTTC.

The chain carries TRBV10-3 and TRBJ1-2; 11 bases fit TRBD1. The V and J ends lost 6 bases and 8 bases, in that order; junction bases with no gene match: 8. The germline CDR1 and CDR2 sequences are ENHRY and SYGVKD. The length of the CDR3 is 14 residues. The CDR3 sequence is CAISPGQGALGYTF. The DNA for the CDR3 is TGTGCCATCAGCCCAGGACAGGGGGCATTAGGCTACACCTTC.

V usage is TRBV6-5 and J usage is TRBJ2-4, with TRBD1 as a possible D gene (5 bases). Germline assignment: CDR1 MNHEY and CDR2 SVGAGI. There are 13 residues in the CDR3. V was clipped by 11 bases and J by 9 bases, with 20 bases between them. The CDR3 is CAASQGLASIQYF. CDR3 DNA sequence: TGTGCCGCCTCCCAGGGCCTTGCGAGCATTCAGTACTTC.

V is TRBV7-6 and J is TRBJ2-1; 12 bases are shared with TRBD2. The CDR3 length is 14 residues. Trimming at V came to 2 bases and at J to 8 bases, leaving 1 base not matched to a gene. Germline-derived CDR1 and CDR2 are SGHVS and FNYEAQ. The CDR3 spells CASSLSSGRDEQFF. CDR3 in DNA: TGTGCCAGCAGCTTATCTAGCGGGAGGGATGAGCAGTTCTTC.

Concerning this clone itself: This CDR3 fails to terminate in the conserved phenylalanine or tryptophan, so it likely reflects a read error. Because the CDR3's place on the DNA is in doubt, the DNA is left out and the CDR3 is given as listed by TCRdb. This chain connects TRBV2 to TRBJ1-2; the DNA was not compared with TRBD1, the D call given in the table. The CDR3 has 15 residues if both end residues are counted. Germline loops: CDR1 SNHLY, CDR2 FYNNEI. CDR3 sequence: CASSEGRGGQGAVYS.

This clone was seen just once. The chain has TRBV7-2 and TRBJ2-1; D is undetermined. Deletions cut 1 base from V and 8 bases from J, with 12 bases between. Germline V gene sequence: CDR1 SGHTA, CDR2 FQGNSA. The CDR3 runs 14 residues. CDR3 in amino acids: CASSLVSNVDEQFF. CDR3 nucleotide sequence: TGTGCCAGCAGCTTAGTTAGTAACGTGGATGAGCAGTTCTTC.

CDR3 DNA sequence: TGTGCCACTATGGAGGACAGGAAAGCGAACACCGGGGAGCTGTTTTTT. It encodes CATMEDRKANTGELFF. The chain links TRBV19 to TRBJ2-2, with TRBD1 matching over 7 bases. Germline trimming cut 10 bases from V and 0 bases from J; bases unmatched to any gene: 11. Germline V gene data show CDR1 as LNHDA and CDR2 as SQIVND (reference sequence). This CDR3 is built from 16 residues. Together with reference TRBV19 and TRBJ2-2, the CDR3 gives the full variable domain: DGGITQSPKYLFRKEGQNVTLSCEQNLNHDAMYWYRQDPGQGLRLIYYSQIVNDFQKGDIAEGYSVSREKKESFPLTVTSAQKNPTAFYLCATMEDRKANTGELFFGEGSRLTVL.

The table lists this clone with a count of one. The chain combines TRBV18 with TRBJ1-1; D is unclear. In germline, CDR1 is KGHSH, CDR2 LQKENI. The CDR3 runs 14 residues. V shed 3 bases and J shed 0 bases, with 8 bases lying between them. CDR3 bases: TGTGCCAGCTCACCCACCGACTTGAACACTGAAGCTTTCTTT. This codes for CASSPTDLNTEAFF.

Only one count was recorded for this clone. The J gene is TRBJ1-1, the V gene TRBV7-2; D possibly corresponds to TRBD1 (6 bases). Germline V CDR1 and CDR2: SGHTA, FQGNSA. The CDR3 is 13 amino acids. V lost 4 bases and J 5 bases, leaving 11 bases between the germline ends. CDR3 sequence reads: CASSSGVKTEAFF. CDR3 bases: TGTGCCAGCAGCTCAGGGGTCAAGACTGAAGCTTTCTTT.

A note on this clone: Relative to the germline gene, one junction end is altered; a read error may explain this. The chain links TRBV10-3 to TRBJ2-2; D possibly corresponds to TRBD1 (5 bases). The CDR3 covers 14 residues. Germline CDR1 is ENHRY and CDR2 is SYGVKD. The CDR3 here is CAISEQGTTWELFF. The DNA of the CDR3 is TGTGCCATCAGTGAGCAGGGAACCACCTGGGAGCTGTTTTTT.

DNA of the CDR3: TGTGCCAGCACGCTGCTTCAGTCAGATACGCAGTATTTT. This codes for CASTLLQSDTQYF. V and J are TRBV18 and TRBJ2-3; D not resolved. This CDR3 is 13 amino acids long. V dropped 8 bases and J dropped 4 bases, with 13 bases sitting between them. Per germline, CDR1 KGHSH and CDR2 LQKENI.

In this sample, this clone turned up once. The chain links TRBV10-3 to TRBJ2-7; maybe TRBD2 (5 bases). This CDR3 has 11 residues. CDR1 and CDR2 (germline): ENHRY, SYGVKD. Trimming took 11 bases from V and 3 from J, leaving 11 bases between them. The CDR3 reads CASLGSYEQYF. DNA of the CDR3: TGTGCCTCCCTTGGGAGCTACGAGCAGTACTTC.

The chain is built from TRBV7-2 and TRBJ2-3, with TRBD2 identical over 9 bases. The length of the CDR3 is 16 residues. V was pared by 0 bases and J by 5 bases, with 6 bases of the junction left unmatched. CDR1 and CDR2 from the germline V gene are SGHTA and FQGNSA. This CDR3 reads CASSLAMAGGGDTQYF. The DNA for the CDR3 is TGTGCCAGCAGCTTAGCAATGGCGGGGGGGGGAGATACGCAGTATTTT. The variable domain in full, with the rest retrieved from reference TRBV7-2 and TRBJ2-3, is GAGVSQSPSNKVTEKGKDVELRCDPISGHTALYWYRQSLGQGLEFLIYFQGNSAPDKSGLPSDRFSAERTGGSVSTLTIQRTQQEDSAVYLCASSLAMAGGGDTQYFGPGTRLTVL.

This chain connects TRBV5-4 to TRBJ2-1, with 10 bases lining up with TRBD2. From germline, CDR1 is SGHNT and CDR2 YYREEE (reference sequence). This CDR3 comprises 17 residues. V lost 1 base, J lost 6 bases, and 10 bases stayed unmatched. DNA of the CDR3: TGTGCCAGCAGCTTGCTCAGCGGGGGGGCCGGCGGCAATGAGCAGTTCTTC. This sequence encodes CASSLLSGGAGGNEQFF.